These 13 T cell receptor beta chains share one sample of origin, sequenced in a study of beta chain features in type 1 diabetes. Study-level results: The study found moderately but significantly shorter TCRB CDR3s in all four CD4+ subsets of Type 1 diabetes patients.

Of the isolated RNA, all was reverse transcribed, and so the sequenced material was expressed TCRB transcripts. The table came from immunoSEQ multiplex PCR; TCRdb's copy has only in-frame clones and leaves some out. Of roughly 150,000 clones in the sample, 63% were seen once. No antigen has been identified for these receptors. The sample was naive CD4+ T cells from blood. Receptors were obtained from a man under 40 with type 1 diabetes.

The V call is TRBV9, the J call TRBJ1-3; 7 nucleotides agree with TRBD1. The CDR3 totals 14 residues. Germline CDR1 SGDLS, CDR2 YYNGEE. With V trimmed by 0 bases and J by 4 bases, 1 base remained unmatched. The CDR3 protein is CASSVAGQGNTIYF. CDR3 bases: TGTGCCAGCAGCGTAGCGGGACAGGGAAACACCATATATTTT.

This chain connects TRBV29-1 to TRBJ2-7; TRBD1 is a possible D gene (6 bases). Per the germline V gene, CDR1 is SQVTM and CDR2 is ANQGSEA. CDR3 length: 13 amino acids. V lost 6 bases to trimming and J lost 1 base, with 13 bases between them. The CDR3 DNA reads TGCAGCGTCCTAGGACAGATTTCCTACGAGCAGTACTTC. Translation: CSVLGQISYEQYF.

The rearrangement links TRBV30 to TRBJ2-2; TRBD1 aligns across 10 bases. This CDR3 is 18 amino acids long. The germline V gene has CDR1 GTSNPN and CDR2 SVGIG (reference sequence). V shed 1 base, J shed 5 bases, and the junction held 13 bases outside the gene matches. In DNA, the CDR3 is TGTGCCTGGAGTGCTTGGACAGGGGGAATGTTGGGGACCGGGGAGCTGTTTTTT. Translated: CAWSAWTGGMLGTGELFF.

This clone has a single count. V and J are TRBV7-9 and TRBJ2-6; D gene ambiguous. The CDR3 has 17 residues. CDR1 SEHNR and CDR2 FQNEAQ come from the germline V gene (reference sequence). V was shortened by 1 base and J by 4 bases, with 14 bases between the two germline ends. CDR3 coding DNA: TGTGCCAGCAGCTTAGTAGGATCCTCTGGCGGGGCCAACGTCCTGACTTTC. Translation: CASSLVGSSGGANVLTF. Variable domain in full (rest from reference TRBV7-9 and TRBJ2-6): DTGVSQNPRHKITKRGQNVTFRCDPISEHNRLYWYRQTLGQGPEFLTYFQNEAQLEKSRLLSDRFSAERPKGSFSTLEIQRTEQGDSAMYLCASSLVGSSGGANVLTFGAGSRLTVL.

This clone has just a few counts. The V gene is TRBV30, the J gene TRBJ2-7; 10 bases are shared with TRBD1. The germline CDR1 and CDR2 sequences are GTSNPN and SVGIG (reference sequence). This CDR3 has 14 amino acids. Trimming took 1 base from V and 2 from J; bases not matched to a gene: 2. DNA for the CDR3: TGTGCCTGGAGTGGGGACAGGGGTCCCTACGAGCAGTACTTC. Translating gives CAWSGDRGPYEQYF.

CDR3 sequence: CSGDRAYGYTF. CDR3 sequence (DNA): TGCAGCGGGGACAGGGCCTATGGCTACACCTTC. V and J are TRBV29-1 and TRBJ1-2, with 9 bases aligning to TRBD1. The CDR3 covers 11 residues. The trim removed 7 bases at V and 4 bases at J, leaving 1 base unmatched. Germline CDR1 is SQVTM and CDR2 is ANQGSEA.

This chain connects TRBV29-1 to TRBJ2-3, with 9 bases fitting TRBD1. The CDR3 sequence is 14 residues long. Germline CDR1 and CDR2: SQVTM and ANQGSEA. The trim removed 4 bases at V and 0 bases at J, leaving 2 bases unmatched. CDR3 sequence (DNA): TGCAGCGTTGGACAGGGGGTCAGCACAGATACGCAGTATTTT. Protein: CSVGQGVSTDTQYF.

The chain combines TRBV5-6 with TRBJ2-7; TRBD1 might be the D (6 bases). This CDR3 contains 13 residues. Per the germline V gene, CDR1 is SGHDT and CDR2 is YYEEEE. V lost 6 bases and J 1 base, leaving 11 bases between the germline ends. This CDR3 reads CASNRQDSYEQYF. The CDR3 nucleotides read TGTGCCAGCAACAGACAGGATTCCTACGAGCAGTACTTC.

This clone was seen more than once but under ten times. J is TRBJ1-2 and V is TRBV29-1; no reliable D call. Per germline, CDR1 SQVTM and CDR2 ANQGSEA. V was shortened by 6 bases and J by 3 bases, with 14 bases between the two germline ends. The length of the CDR3 is 13 residues. The CDR3: CSVRTDFDYGYTF. For the CDR3, the DNA is TGCAGCGTAAGAACGGACTTCGACTATGGCTACACCTTC.

The chain combines TRBV7-2 with TRBJ2-5; TRBD1 agrees at 7 bases. This CDR3 has 14 amino acids. V dropped 5 bases and J dropped 4; count of bases not matched to a gene: 7. Germline V gene lookup returns CDR1 SGHTA and CDR2 FQGNSA. CDR3 nucleotides: TGTGCCAGCAGCCTCACGGGACAGCGAGAGACCCAGTACTTC. Translated, it gives CASSLTGQRETQYF.

The chain is built from TRBV30 and TRBJ2-3; D not certain. This CDR3 is built from 14 residues. V was cut by 4 bases and J by 0 bases, with 11 bases left in between. The V gene's germline CDR1 is GTSNPN and CDR2 SVGIG (reference sequence). CDR3 nucleotides: TGTGCCTGGAAATTGGAGCCTAGCACAGATACGCAGTATTTT. It codes for CAWKLEPSTDTQYF. Together with reference TRBV30 and TRBJ2-3, the CDR3 gives the full variable domain: SQTIHQWPATLVQPVGSPLSLECTVEGTSNPNLYWYRQAAGRGLQLLFYSVGIGQISSEVPQNLSASRPQDRQFILSSKKLLLSDSGFYLCAWKLEPSTDTQYFGPGTRLTVL.

This clone showed up just once. This rearrangement joins TRBV10-3 to TRBJ2-7, with 7 bases identical to TRBD1. J was trimmed by 4 bases and V by 11 bases; bases with no gene match: 11. There are 13 residues in the CDR3. Germline CDR1 is ENHRY and CDR2 is SYGVKD. The CDR3 is CAPGQRYPYEQYF. DNA for the CDR3: TGTGCCCCGGGACAGAGATACCCGTACGAGCAGTACTTC.

This chain connects TRBV29-1 to TRBJ2-7, with a possible D match to TRBD2 (5 bases). The CDR3 totals 11 residues. Germline CDR1 is SQVTM and CDR2 is ANQGSEA. The V and J ends lost 3 bases and 5 bases respectively, with 8 bases between them. For the CDR3, the DNA is TGCAGCGTTGAGAGGGAACACGAGCAGTACTTC. Translating gives CSVEREHEQYF.